This T cell receptor beta chain is drawn from a study of vaccination and CD4 T cells after COVID-19. Study as a whole: The convalescents were made up of six males and four females, two of whom were Hispanic. The control cultures got either a CEFX pool, an HIV-1 Nef pool, or no peptide at all.

Oncomine TCR Beta short-read sequencing was applied to DNA from cultured CD4+ T cells. MiXCR was run by TCRdb on the PCR reads, yielding one entry per CDR3 protein. This table holds fewer than 20,000 distinct CDR3 sequences, about 45% found once. The CDR3 contains 16 residues. Germline lookup yields CDR1 LNHNV and CDR2 YYDKDF (reference sequence). V shed 5 bases and J shed 0 bases, with 16 bases lying between them. About this clonotype itself: What it binds is not known.

Specified time point: late sampling 161 to 241 days after vaccination in a few convalescent patients. Treatment denoted: roughly 10-day PBMC culture with coronavirus spike peptide pools or control peptides (ViraFEST assay). The TCR comes from a human donor who had recovered from COVID-19. The starting material was CD4+ T cells from blood, cultured in vitro, obtained about 7 months after SARS-CoV-2 vaccination. The chain employs TRBV15 and TRBJ1-2; unclear D gene. Written as DNA, the CDR3 is TGTGCCACCAGCCACACGCCCCAAACAGCTAACTATGGCTACACCTTC. This encodes CATSHTPQTANYGYTF.